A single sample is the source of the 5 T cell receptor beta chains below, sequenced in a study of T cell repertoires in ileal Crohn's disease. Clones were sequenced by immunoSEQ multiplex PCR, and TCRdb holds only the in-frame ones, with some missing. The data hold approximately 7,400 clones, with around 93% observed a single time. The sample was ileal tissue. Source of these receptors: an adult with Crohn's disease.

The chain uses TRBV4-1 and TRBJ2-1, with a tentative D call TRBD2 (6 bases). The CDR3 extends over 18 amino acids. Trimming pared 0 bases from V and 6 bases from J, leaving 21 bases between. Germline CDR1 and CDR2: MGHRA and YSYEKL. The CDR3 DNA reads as TGCGCCAGCAGCCAAGATCTGTTGACGGGAGTAGTTAGCAATGAGCAGTTCTTC. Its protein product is CASSQDLLTGVVSNEQFF.

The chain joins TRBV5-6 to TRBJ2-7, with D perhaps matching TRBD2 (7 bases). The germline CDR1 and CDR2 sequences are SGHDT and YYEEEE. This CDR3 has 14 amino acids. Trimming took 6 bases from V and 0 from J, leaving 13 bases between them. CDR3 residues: CASTVRGGSYEQYF. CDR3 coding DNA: TGTGCCAGCACCGTTAGGGGGGGCTCCTACGAGCAGTACTTC.

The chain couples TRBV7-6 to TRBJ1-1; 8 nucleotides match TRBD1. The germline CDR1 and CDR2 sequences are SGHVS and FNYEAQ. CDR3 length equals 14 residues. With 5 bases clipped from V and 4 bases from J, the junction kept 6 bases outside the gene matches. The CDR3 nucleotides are TGTGCCAGCAGCCCCGAAACAGGGGGCACTGAAGCTTTCTTT. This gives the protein CASSPETGGTEAFF.

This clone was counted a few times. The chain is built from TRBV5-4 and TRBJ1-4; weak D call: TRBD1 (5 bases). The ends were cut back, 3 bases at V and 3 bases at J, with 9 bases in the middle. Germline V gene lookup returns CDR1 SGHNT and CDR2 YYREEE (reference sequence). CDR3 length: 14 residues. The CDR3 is CASSSQGSNEKLFF. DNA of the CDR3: TGTGCCAGCAGCTCCCAGGGTTCTAATGAAAAACTGTTTTTT.

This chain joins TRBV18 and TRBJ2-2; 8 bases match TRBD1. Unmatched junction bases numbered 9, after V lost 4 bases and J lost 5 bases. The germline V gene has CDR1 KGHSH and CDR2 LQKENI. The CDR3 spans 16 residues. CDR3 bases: TGTGCCAGCTCACTCGTCCAGGGGGCCATGACCGGGGAGCTGTTTTTT. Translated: CASSLVQGAMTGELFF.